This is a list of T cell receptor beta chains from one sample in a study of patients and donors after allogeneic stem cell transplantation. TCRdb reprocessed the RT-PCR reads via MiXCR and lists one record per CDR3 protein. The sample yields some 880,000 distinct CDR3 sequences, about a sixth seen once. Sequencing was performed on blood, either unsorted or a sorted T cell fraction (not recorded which). The receptors come from a human donor who was either an allogeneic HSCT recipient or a stem cell or donor lymphocyte infusion donor (not recorded which). It is not recorded whose cells these are; they may come from a transplant donor. Both conserved end residues are part of each CDR3. D genes are given only for firm matches. Size is omitted from some rows. Given values are once, few, many or a class for expanded clones.

D | J | size | V | DNA | CDR3
. | TRBJ1-1 | . | TRBV12-3/TRBV12-4 | TGTGCCAGCAGTTTAGAGGGGCGTCGAACCACTGAAGCTTTCTTT | CASSLEGRRTTEAFF
. | TRBJ2-7 | . | TRBV14 | TGTGCCAGCAGCCAAGGGGCGGGACGGTTCTACGAGCAGTACTTC | CASSQGAGRFYEQYF
TRBD2 | TRBJ2-1 | . | TRBV24-1 | TGTGCCACCAGTGTCAGGACTAGCGGGGGGGCAAATGAGCAGTTCTTC | CATSVRTSGGANEQFF
. | TRBJ1-5 | . | TRBV11-1 | TGTGCCAGCAGCTTAGCAGAGACAGCCATTGTGAGCAATCAGCCCCAGCATTTT | CASSLAETAIVSNQPQHF
TRBD2 | TRBJ2-1 | . | TRBV18 | TGTGCCAGCTCCAGCAGGTCCAGCGGGAACAACAATGAGCAGTTCTTC | CASSSRSSGNNNEQFF
. | TRBJ2-2 | few | TRBV7-2 | TGTGCCAGCAGCTTAAGCCCAGGACCGAACACCGGGGAGCTGTTTTTT | CASSLSPGPNTGELFF
. | TRBJ2-5 | . | TRBV29-1 | TGCAGCGTGGGGCAAGGGGGGCAAGAGACCCAGTACTTC | CSVGQGGQETQYF
TRBD2 | TRBJ2-2 | few | TRBV14 | TGTGCCAGCAGCCAAGATCCTCCCAGGGGACCCTTTTTAGCGGGAGTGAACACCGGGGAGCTGTTTTTT | CASSQDPPRGPFLAGVNTGELFF
. | TRBJ2-4 | . | TRBV18 | TGTGCCAGCTCATCTTACGGCCCCGACCGGGCCATTCAGTACTTC | CASSSYGPDRAIQYF
TRBD2 | TRBJ2-2 | . | TRBV24-1 | TGTGCCACCAGTGATTACGGGGGGGTCGGCACCGGGGAGCTGTTTTTT | CATSDYGGVGTGELFF
. | TRBJ2-7 | few | TRBV5-5 | TGTGCCAGCAGCTTGGCAGAGGGGTGGTACGAGCAGTACTTC | CASSLAEGWYEQYF
. | TRBJ1-1 | . | TRBV7-2 | TGTGCCAGCAGCTTAGTTCATACTGAAGCTTTCTTT | CASSLVHTEAFF
. | TRBJ2-6 | . | TRBV15 | TGTGCCACCAGCAGAGATCCCGGGGGCGCTGGGGCCAACGTCCTGACTTTC | CATSRDPGGAGANVLTF
. | TRBJ2-1 | many | TRBV24-1 | TGTGCCACCAGTGATTCTAGCTTTACTGAGCAGTTCTTC | CATSDSSFTEQFF
. | TRBJ1-4 | few | TRBV24-1 | TGTGCCACCCCCTTCAGCAAATTTGCAACTAATGAAAAACTGTTTTTT | CATPFSKFATNEKLFF
TRBD2 | TRBJ2-1 | . | TRBV5-1 | TGCGCCAGCAGCTTGGGGCTAGCGGGAGGGTCCCATGAGCAGTTCTTC | CASSLGLAGGSHEQFF